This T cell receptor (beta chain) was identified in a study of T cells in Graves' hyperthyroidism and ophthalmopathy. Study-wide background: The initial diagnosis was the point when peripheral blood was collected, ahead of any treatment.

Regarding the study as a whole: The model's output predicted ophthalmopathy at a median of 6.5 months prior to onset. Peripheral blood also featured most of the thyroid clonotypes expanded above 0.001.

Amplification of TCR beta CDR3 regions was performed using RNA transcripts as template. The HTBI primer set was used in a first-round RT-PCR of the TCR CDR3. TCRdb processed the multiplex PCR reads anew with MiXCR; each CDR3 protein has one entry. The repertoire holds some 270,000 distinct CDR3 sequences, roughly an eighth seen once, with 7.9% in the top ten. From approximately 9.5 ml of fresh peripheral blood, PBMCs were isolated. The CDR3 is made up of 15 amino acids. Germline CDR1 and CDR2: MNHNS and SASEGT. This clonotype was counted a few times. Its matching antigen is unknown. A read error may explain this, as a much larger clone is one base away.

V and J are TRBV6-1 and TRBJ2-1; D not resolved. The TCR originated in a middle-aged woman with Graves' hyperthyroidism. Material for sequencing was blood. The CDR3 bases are TGTGCCAGCAGTGCGCCTCACCCAACTAACAATGGGCAGTTCTTC. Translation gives CASSAPHPTNNGQFF.